This TCR beta chain was sequenced in a study of identical twins. This clonotype was counted ten times or more. Its antigen is not identified. The study, taken as a whole, reports: Carriage of fewer insertions was seen in abundant cord blood beta clonotypes, whereas memory repertoires showed none.

The CDR3 spans 14 residues. Looked up from germline, CDR1 is DFQATT and CDR2 is SNEGSKA (reference sequence). V gave up 1 base and J gave up 6 bases; unmatched junction bases: 6. TCRdb recomputed calls from the 5' RACE reads with MiXCR, one row per CDR3 protein. Seen here are around 240,000 distinct CDR3 sequences, 10% to 13% observed once, and the top ten hold 9% to 10%. The genes are TRBV20-1 and TRBJ2-1; 7 bases fit TRBD2. The specimen sequenced was memory T cells sorted from blood. The receptor was isolated from a man in his forties or fifties in good health. In nucleotides, the CDR3 is TGCAGTGCTAGAGGTGGACTAGTAGTCAATGAGCAGTTCTTC. This translates into CSARGGLVVNEQFF.